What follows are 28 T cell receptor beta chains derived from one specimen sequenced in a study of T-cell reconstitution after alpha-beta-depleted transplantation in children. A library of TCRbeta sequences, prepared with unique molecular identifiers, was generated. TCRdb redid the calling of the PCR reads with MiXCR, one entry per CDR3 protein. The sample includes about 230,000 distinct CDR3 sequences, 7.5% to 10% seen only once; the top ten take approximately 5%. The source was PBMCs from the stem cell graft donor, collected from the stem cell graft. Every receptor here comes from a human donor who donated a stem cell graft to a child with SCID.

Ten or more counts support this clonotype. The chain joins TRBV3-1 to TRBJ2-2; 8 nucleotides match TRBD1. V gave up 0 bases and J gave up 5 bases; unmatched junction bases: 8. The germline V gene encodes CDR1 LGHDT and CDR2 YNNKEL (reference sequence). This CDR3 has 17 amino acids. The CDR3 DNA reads TGTGCCAGCAGCCAAGATCCGGGACAGGAAGGGACCGGGGAGCTGTTTTTT. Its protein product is CASSQDPGQEGTGELFF.

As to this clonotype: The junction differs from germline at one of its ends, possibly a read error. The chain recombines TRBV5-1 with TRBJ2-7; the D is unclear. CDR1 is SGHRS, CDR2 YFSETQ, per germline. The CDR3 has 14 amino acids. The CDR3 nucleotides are TGCGCCAGCAGCCACGGTGGGCAGAACCACGAACAGTACTTC. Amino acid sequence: CASSHGGQNHEQYF. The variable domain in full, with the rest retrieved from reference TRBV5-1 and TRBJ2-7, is KAGVTQTPRYLIKTRGQQVTLSCSPISGHRSVSWYQQTPGQGLQFLFEYFSETQRNKGNFPGRFSGRQFSNSRSEMNVSTLELGDSALYLCASSHGGQNHEQYFGPGTRLTVT.

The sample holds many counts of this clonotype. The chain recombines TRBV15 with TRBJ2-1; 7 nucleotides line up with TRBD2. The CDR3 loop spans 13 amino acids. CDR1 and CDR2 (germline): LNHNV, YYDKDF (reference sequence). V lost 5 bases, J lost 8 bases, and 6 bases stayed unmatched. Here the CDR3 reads CATSPMGRDEQFF. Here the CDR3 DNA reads TGTGCCACCAGCCCTATGGGGAGGGATGAGCAGTTCTTC.

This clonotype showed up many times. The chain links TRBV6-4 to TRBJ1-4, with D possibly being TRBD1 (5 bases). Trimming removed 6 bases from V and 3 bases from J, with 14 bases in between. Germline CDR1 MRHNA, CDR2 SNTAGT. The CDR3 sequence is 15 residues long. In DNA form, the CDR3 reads TGTGCCAGCAGAAGAGCAGGGTCAGCTAATGAAAAACTGTTTTTT. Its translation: CASRRAGSANEKLFF.

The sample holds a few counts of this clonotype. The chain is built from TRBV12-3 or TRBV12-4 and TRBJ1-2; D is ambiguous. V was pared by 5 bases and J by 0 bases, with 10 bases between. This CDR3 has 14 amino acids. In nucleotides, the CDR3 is TGTGCCAGCAGTCCTATGCCGGCTAACTATGGCTACACCTTC. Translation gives CASSPMPANYGYTF.

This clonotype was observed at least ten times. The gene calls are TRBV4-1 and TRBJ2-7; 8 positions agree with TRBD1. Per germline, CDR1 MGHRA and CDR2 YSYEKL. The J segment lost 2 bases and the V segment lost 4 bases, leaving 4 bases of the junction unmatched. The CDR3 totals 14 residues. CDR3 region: CASSPGTGAYEQYF. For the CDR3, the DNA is TGCGCCAGCAGCCCCGGGACAGGAGCCTACGAGCAGTACTTC.

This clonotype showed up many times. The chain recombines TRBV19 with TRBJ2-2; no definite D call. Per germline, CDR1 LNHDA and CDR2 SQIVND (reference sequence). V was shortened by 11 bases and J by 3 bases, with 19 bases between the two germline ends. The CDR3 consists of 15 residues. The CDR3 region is CASKGRQAYTGELFF. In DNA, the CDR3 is TGTGCCTCCAAGGGTAGGCAGGCATACACCGGGGAGCTGTTTTTT.

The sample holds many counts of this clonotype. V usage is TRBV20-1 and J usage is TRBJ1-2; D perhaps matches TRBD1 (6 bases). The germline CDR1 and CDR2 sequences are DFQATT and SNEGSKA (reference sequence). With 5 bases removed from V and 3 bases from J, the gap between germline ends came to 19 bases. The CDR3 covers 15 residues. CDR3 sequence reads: CSAPHLDSTHYGYTF. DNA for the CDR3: TGCAGTGCTCCTCATTTGGACAGTACCCACTATGGCTACACCTTC.

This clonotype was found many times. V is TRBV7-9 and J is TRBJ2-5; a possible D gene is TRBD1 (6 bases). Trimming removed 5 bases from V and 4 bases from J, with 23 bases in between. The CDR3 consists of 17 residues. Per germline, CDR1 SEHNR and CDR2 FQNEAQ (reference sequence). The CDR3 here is CASSLTSNRVGGETQYF. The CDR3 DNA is TGTGCCAGCAGCCTTACCTCGAACAGGGTAGGAGGAGAGACCCAGTACTTC.

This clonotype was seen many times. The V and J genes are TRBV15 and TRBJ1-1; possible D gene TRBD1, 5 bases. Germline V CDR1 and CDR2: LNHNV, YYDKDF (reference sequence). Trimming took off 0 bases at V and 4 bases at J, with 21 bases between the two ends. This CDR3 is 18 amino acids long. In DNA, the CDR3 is TGTGCCACCAGCAGAGATCCGATTTTCCCCGCGAGGGGCACTGAAGCTTTCTTT. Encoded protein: CATSRDPIFPARGTEAFF. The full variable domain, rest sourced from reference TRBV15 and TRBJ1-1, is DAMVIQNPRYQVTQFGKPVTLSCSQTLNHNVMYWYQQKSSQAPKLLFHYYDKDFNNEADTPDNFQSRRPNTSFCFLDIRSPGLGDTAMYLCATSRDPIFPARGTEAFFGQGTRLTVV.

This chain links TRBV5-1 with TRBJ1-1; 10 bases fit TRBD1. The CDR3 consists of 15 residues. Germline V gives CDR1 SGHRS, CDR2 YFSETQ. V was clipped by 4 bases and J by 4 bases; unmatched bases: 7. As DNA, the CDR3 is TGCGCCAGCAGCGGGACAGGGGCTGATGGCACTGAAGCTTTCTTT. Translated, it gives CASSGTGADGTEAFF.

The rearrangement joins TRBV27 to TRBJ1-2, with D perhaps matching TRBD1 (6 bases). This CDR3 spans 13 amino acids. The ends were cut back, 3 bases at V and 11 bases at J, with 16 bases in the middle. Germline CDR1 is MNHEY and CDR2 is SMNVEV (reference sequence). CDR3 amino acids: CASSFLLGQRYTF. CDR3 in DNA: TGTGCCAGCAGTTTTCTTCTAGGACAGCGATACACCTTC.

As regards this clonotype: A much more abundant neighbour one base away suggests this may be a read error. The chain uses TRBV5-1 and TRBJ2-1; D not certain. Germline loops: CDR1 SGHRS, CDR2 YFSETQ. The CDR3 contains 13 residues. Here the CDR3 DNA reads TGCGCCAGCAGCCCCGGGCCGGTCAATGAGCAGTCCTTC. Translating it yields CASSPGPVNEQSF.

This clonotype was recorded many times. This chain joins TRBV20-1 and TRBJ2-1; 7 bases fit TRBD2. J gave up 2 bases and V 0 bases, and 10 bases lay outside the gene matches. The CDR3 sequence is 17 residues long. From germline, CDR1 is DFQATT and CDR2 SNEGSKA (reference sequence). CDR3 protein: CSARDRSGRGTYNEQFF. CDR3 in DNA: TGCAGTGCTAGAGATCGTTCGGGGCGGGGGACCTACAATGAGCAGTTCTTC.

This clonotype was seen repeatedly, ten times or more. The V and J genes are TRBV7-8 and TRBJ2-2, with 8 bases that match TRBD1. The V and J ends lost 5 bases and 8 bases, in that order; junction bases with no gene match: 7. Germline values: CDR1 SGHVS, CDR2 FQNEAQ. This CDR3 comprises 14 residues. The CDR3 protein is CASSATGAAGELFF. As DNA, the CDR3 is TGTGCCAGCAGCGCGACAGGGGCCGCAGGGGAGCTGTTTTTT.

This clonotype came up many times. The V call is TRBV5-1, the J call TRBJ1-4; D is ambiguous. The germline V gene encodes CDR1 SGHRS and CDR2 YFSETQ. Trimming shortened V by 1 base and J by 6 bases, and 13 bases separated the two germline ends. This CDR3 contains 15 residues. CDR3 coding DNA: TGCGCCAGCAGCTTGCTCCCCCATCAGGATGAAAAACTGTTTTTT. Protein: CASSLLPHQDEKLFF.

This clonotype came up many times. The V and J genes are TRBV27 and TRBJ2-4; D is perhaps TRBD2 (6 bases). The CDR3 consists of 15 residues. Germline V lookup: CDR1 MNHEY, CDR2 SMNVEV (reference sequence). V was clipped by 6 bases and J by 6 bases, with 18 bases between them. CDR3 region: CASSRGIGAGNIQYF. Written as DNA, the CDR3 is TGTGCCAGCAGCCGGGGGATTGGGGCGGGAAACATTCAGTACTTC.

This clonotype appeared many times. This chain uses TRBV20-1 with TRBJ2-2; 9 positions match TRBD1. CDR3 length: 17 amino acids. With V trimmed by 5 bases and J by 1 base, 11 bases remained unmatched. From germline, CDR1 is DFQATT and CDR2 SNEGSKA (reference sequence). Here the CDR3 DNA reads TGCAGTGCTTCCCGGGCTCCGGGACAGGGGAACACCGGGGAGCTGTTTTTT. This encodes CSASRAPGQGNTGELFF.

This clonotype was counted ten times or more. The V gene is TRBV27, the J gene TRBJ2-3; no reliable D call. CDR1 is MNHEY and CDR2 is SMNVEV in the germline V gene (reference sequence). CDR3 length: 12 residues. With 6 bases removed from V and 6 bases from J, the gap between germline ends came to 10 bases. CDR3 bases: TGTGCCAGCAGGGCAGCGCATGATACGCAGTATTTT. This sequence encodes CASRAAHDTQYF.

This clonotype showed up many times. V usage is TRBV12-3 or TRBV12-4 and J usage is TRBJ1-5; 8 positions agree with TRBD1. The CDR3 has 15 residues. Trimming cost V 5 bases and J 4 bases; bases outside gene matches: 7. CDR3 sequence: CASSRTGLGNQPQHF. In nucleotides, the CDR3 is TGTGCCAGCAGTCGGACAGGGCTCGGGAATCAGCCCCAGCATTTT.

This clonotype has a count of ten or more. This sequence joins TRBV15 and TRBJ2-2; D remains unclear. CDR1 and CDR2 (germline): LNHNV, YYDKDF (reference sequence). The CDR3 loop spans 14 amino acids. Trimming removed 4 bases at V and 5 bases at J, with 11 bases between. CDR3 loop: CATSTAQETGELFF. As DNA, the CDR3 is TGTGCCACCAGCACAGCCCAGGAGACCGGGGAGCTGTTTTTT.

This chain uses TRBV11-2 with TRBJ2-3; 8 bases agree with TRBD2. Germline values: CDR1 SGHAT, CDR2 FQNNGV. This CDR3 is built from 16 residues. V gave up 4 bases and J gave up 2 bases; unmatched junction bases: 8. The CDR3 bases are TGTGCCAGCAGCTCTCCACTAGCGGAACTCACAGATACGCAGTATTTT. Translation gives CASSSPLAELTDTQYF.

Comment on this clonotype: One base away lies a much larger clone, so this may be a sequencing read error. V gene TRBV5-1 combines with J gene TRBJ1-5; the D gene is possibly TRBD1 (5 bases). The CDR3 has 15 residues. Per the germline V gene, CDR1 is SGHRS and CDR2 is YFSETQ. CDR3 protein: CASSLGAGNQEPQRF. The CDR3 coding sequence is TGCGCCAGCAGCTTGGGGGCAGGGAATCAAGAGCCCCAGCGTTTT.

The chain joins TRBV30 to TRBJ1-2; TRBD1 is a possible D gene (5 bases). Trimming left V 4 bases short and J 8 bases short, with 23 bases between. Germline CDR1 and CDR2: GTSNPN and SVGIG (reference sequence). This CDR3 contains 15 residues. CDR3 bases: TGTGCCTGGACCCCAACCAGGCAGGGAGGTAGGGGCTACACCTTC. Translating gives CAWTPTRQGGRGYTF.

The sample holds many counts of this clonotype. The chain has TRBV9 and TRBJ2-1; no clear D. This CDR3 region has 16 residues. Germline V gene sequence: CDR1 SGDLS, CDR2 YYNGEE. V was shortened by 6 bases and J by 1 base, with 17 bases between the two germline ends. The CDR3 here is CASTETGVISYNEQFF. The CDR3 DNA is TGTGCCAGCACCGAAACGGGCGTGATTTCCTACAATGAGCAGTTCTTC.

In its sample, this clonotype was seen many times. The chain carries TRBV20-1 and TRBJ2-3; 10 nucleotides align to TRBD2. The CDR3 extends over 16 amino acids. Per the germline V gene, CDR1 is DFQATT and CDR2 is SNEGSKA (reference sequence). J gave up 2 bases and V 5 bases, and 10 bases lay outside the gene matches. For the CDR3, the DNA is TGCAGTGCTCTACTAGCGGGGAGAACCCACACAGATACGCAGTATTTT. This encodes CSALLAGRTHTDTQYF.

The CDR3 DNA reads as TGTGCCAGCAGCGTCGGGACTCCCGGGGACGAGCAGTACTTC. It translates to CASSVGTPGDEQYF. The chain uses TRBV9 and TRBJ2-7; tentative D call: TRBD2 (6 bases). CDR1 SGDLS and CDR2 YYNGEE come from the germline V gene. CDR3 length equals 14 residues. V gave up 2 bases and J gave up 5 bases, with 14 bases separating them.

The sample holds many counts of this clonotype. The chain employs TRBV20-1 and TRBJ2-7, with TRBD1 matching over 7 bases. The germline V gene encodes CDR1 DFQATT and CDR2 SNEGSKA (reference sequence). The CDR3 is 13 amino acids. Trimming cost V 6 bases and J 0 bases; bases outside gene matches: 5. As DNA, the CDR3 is TGCAGTGCGGAAGGGGACAGCTCCTACGAGCAGTACTTC. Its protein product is CSAEGDSSYEQYF.